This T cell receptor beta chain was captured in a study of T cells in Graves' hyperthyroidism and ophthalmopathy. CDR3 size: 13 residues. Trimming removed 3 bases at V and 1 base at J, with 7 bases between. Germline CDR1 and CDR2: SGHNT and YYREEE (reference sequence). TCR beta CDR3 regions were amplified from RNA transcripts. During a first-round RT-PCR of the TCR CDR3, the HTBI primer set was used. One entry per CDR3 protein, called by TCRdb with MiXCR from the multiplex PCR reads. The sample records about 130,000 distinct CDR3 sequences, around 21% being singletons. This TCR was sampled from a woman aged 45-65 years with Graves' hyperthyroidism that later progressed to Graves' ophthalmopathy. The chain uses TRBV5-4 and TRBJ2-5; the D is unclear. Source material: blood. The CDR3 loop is CASSSITQETQYF. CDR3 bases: TGTGCCAGCAGCTCCATAACCCAAGAGACCCAGTACTTC.